The rows below give T cell receptor beta chains drawn from one sample of a study of T cell repertoires in ileal Crohn's disease. Method: immunoSEQ multiplex PCR; TCRdb's copy keeps in-frame clones and lacks some. The sample includes thousands of clones, around 72% of them seen just once. Sequenced input: ileal tissue. These receptors all stem from an adult with Crohn's disease. Both conserved end residues are part of each CDR3. Each record gives: CDR3 DNA, CDR3 protein, D gene, CDR3 length, clone size, J gene, V gene. D genes are given only for firm matches. Not every row has a clone size; where given, it reads once, few, many or a size class.

cdr3_nt: TGTGCCACTACTAGCGGGGCCGCAGATACGCAGTATTTT
cdr3_aa: CATTSGAADTQYF
d_call: TRBD2
cdr3_length: 13
clone_size: once
j_call: TRBJ2-3
v_call: TRBV19

cdr3_nt: TGTGCCAGCAGTTTAGGTCGTAGGGGTTGGAATCAGCCCCAGCATTTT
cdr3_aa: CASSLGRRGWNQPQHF
d_call: NA
cdr3_length: 16
clone_size: NA
j_call: TRBJ1-5
v_call: TRBV28

cdr3_nt: TGTGCCAGCAGCTTAAGGACGAACACCGGGGAGCTGTTTTTT
cdr3_aa: CASSLRTNTGELFF
d_call: NA
cdr3_length: 14
clone_size: NA
j_call: TRBJ2-2
v_call: TRBV5-8

cdr3_nt: TGTGCCAGCTCACCATCGAGGCAGGCTTCCTACGAGCAGTACTTC
cdr3_aa: CASSPSRQASYEQYF
d_call: NA
cdr3_length: 15
clone_size: few
j_call: TRBJ2-7
v_call: TRBV18

cdr3_nt: TGCGCCAGCAGCCTGGGACAGGGTATCAACGAGCAGTACTTC
cdr3_aa: CASSLGQGINEQYF
d_call: TRBD1
cdr3_length: 14
clone_size: NA
j_call: TRBJ2-7
v_call: TRBV5-1

cdr3_nt: TGTGCCAGTACACGCGCCGGCGGCACTGAAGCTTTCTTT
cdr3_aa: CASTRAGGTEAFF
d_call: NA
cdr3_length: 13
clone_size: NA
j_call: TRBJ1-1
v_call: TRBV19

cdr3_nt: TGTGCCAGCAGCGGCCTGACAGAAGAGACCCAGTACTTC
cdr3_aa: CASSGLTEETQYF
d_call: NA
cdr3_length: 13
clone_size: NA
j_call: TRBJ2-5
v_call: TRBV6-1

cdr3_nt: TGTGCCAGCAGTTCCAGAAGGTACGAGCAGTACTTC
cdr3_aa: CASSSRRYEQYF
d_call: NA
cdr3_length: 12
clone_size: NA
j_call: TRBJ2-7
v_call: TRBV28

cdr3_nt: TGTGCCAATGTGGAGCTGTTTTTT
cdr3_aa: CANVELFF
d_call: NA
cdr3_length: 8
clone_size: NA
j_call: TRBJ2-2
v_call: TRBV28

cdr3_nt: TGTGCCAGCAGCGTAGTCCCCCCCCATGCGGGCTCCTACAATGAGCAGTTCTTC
cdr3_aa: CASSVVPPHAGSYNEQFF
d_call: NA
cdr3_length: 18
clone_size: NA
j_call: TRBJ2-1
v_call: TRBV9

cdr3_nt: TGCGCCAGCAGCCAGAGGGAGGGCGATGAGCAGTTCTTC
cdr3_aa: CASSQREGDEQFF
d_call: TRBD2
cdr3_length: 13
clone_size: once
j_call: TRBJ2-1
v_call: TRBV4-1

cdr3_nt: TGTGCCAGTACCAGACAAACGCAGGGAAGCGAGCAGTACTTC
cdr3_aa: CASTRQTQGSEQYF
d_call: NA
cdr3_length: 14
clone_size: NA
j_call: TRBJ2-7
v_call: TRBV2

cdr3_nt: TGTGCCAGCAGTTCAAGGACAGGGGGTGTCTATGGCTACACCTTC
cdr3_aa: CASSSRTGGVYGYTF
d_call: TRBD1
cdr3_length: 15
clone_size: NA
j_call: TRBJ1-2
v_call: TRBV27

cdr3_nt: TGTGCCAGCAGCGGCGGGGTTTGGAACACCGGGGAGCTGTTTTTT
cdr3_aa: CASSGGVWNTGELFF
d_call: NA
cdr3_length: 15
clone_size: once
j_call: TRBJ2-2
v_call: TRBV9

cdr3_nt: TGCAGCGTTGGGTCCGCAGCGGGCCAGCCCCAGCATTTT
cdr3_aa: CSVGSAAGQPQHF
d_call: NA
cdr3_length: 13
clone_size: NA
j_call: TRBJ1-5
v_call: TRBV29-1

cdr3_nt: TGTGCCAGCAGCTTAGGGCGGAGCGGGGCAGGTGAGCAGTTCTTC
cdr3_aa: CASSLGRSGAGEQFF
d_call: TRBD2
cdr3_length: 15
clone_size: NA
j_call: TRBJ2-1
v_call: TRBV7-3

cdr3_nt: TGTGCCTGGAGGGGACAGGTCGATTCAAAACTTAAACTGTTTTTT
cdr3_aa: CAWRGQVDSKLKLFF
d_call: TRBD1
cdr3_length: 15
clone_size: NA
j_call: TRBJ1-4
v_call: TRBV30

cdr3_nt: TGTGCCATCCTACAGGTTCTCCGGGGTGGCTACACCTTC
cdr3_aa: CAILQVLRGGYTF
d_call: NA
cdr3_length: 13
clone_size: once
j_call: TRBJ1-2
v_call: TRBV28

cdr3_nt: TGTGCCAGCAATAGGGAACTCTCCTACGAGCAGTACTTC
cdr3_aa: CASNRELSYEQYF
d_call: NA
cdr3_length: 13
clone_size: NA
j_call: TRBJ2-7
v_call: TRBV14

cdr3_nt: TGTGCCAGCAGTCCACAGGGGGCCTACGGCTACACCTTC
cdr3_aa: CASSPQGAYGYTF
d_call: TRBD1
cdr3_length: 13
clone_size: NA
j_call: TRBJ1-2
v_call: TRBV28

cdr3_nt: TGTGCCAGCGTAGGGACTAGCGGGTCTCTTAATGAGCAGTTCTTC
cdr3_aa: CASVGTSGSLNEQFF
d_call: TRBD2
cdr3_length: 15
clone_size: NA
j_call: TRBJ2-1
v_call: TRBV6-1

cdr3_nt: TGTGCCAGCAGCTTACCCCCCCAGCCCCAGCATTTT
cdr3_aa: CASSLPPQPQHF
d_call: NA
cdr3_length: 12
clone_size: NA
j_call: TRBJ1-5
v_call: TRBV7-2

cdr3_nt: TGTGCCAGCAGCCGCACCCCGAACACTGAAGCTTTCTTT
cdr3_aa: CASSRTPNTEAFF
d_call: NA
cdr3_length: 13
clone_size: NA
j_call: TRBJ1-1
v_call: TRBV5-4

cdr3_nt: TGCGCCAGCAGCCTTACAGGGGAAATGAACACTGAAGCTTTCTTT
cdr3_aa: CASSLTGEMNTEAFF
d_call: TRBD1
cdr3_length: 15
clone_size: few
j_call: TRBJ1-1
v_call: TRBV4-1

cdr3_nt: TGCGCCAGCAGCTTGGAAATTGGTGGAGCTGAAGCTTTCTTT
cdr3_aa: CASSLEIGGAEAFF
d_call: NA
cdr3_length: 14
clone_size: NA
j_call: TRBJ1-1
v_call: TRBV5-1

cdr3_nt: TGTGCCTGGAGGGATGCCGGGGCCGCGGGCTACACCTTC
cdr3_aa: CAWRDAGAAGYTF
d_call: NA
cdr3_length: 13
clone_size: NA
j_call: TRBJ1-2
v_call: TRBV30

cdr3_nt: TGTGCCAGCAGCCCTTGGACTAAAATCGAGGACGAGCAGTACTTC
cdr3_aa: CASSPWTKIEDEQYF
d_call: NA
cdr3_length: 15
clone_size: NA
j_call: TRBJ2-7
v_call: TRBV27

cdr3_nt: TGTGCCAGCAGTTCGTTAGCTGGGGAGCTGTTTTTT
cdr3_aa: CASSSLAGELFF
d_call: NA
cdr3_length: 12
clone_size: NA
j_call: TRBJ2-2
v_call: TRBV6-5

cdr3_nt: TGTGCCAGCTCCACAGGGGAAGAGTCGAGTGGCTACACCTTC
cdr3_aa: CASSTGEESSGYTF
d_call: TRBD1
cdr3_length: 14
clone_size: NA
j_call: TRBJ1-2
v_call: TRBV6-5

cdr3_nt: TGTGCCAGCAGCTTAGTAGAAGATTACACAGATACGCAGTATTTT
cdr3_aa: CASSLVEDYTDTQYF
d_call: NA
cdr3_length: 15
clone_size: few
j_call: TRBJ2-3
v_call: TRBV7-9

cdr3_nt: TGTGCCAGCAGTCGATCCGGGACACCAGACACTGAAGCTTTCTTT
cdr3_aa: CASSRSGTPDTEAFF
d_call: NA
cdr3_length: 15
clone_size: NA
j_call: TRBJ1-1
v_call: TRBV6-1

cdr3_nt: TGTGCCTGGAGACGGTGGAACACTGAAGCTTTCTTT
cdr3_aa: CAWRRWNTEAFF
d_call: NA
cdr3_length: 12
clone_size: NA
j_call: TRBJ1-1
v_call: TRBV30

cdr3_nt: TGTGCCAGCAGTTCTGGACGGCCGCGAGGTGGTGGCGAGCAGTACTTC
cdr3_aa: CASSSGRPRGGGEQYF
d_call: NA
cdr3_length: 16
clone_size: NA
j_call: TRBJ2-7
v_call: TRBV27

cdr3_nt: TGTGCCTCGAGGGCAGGTTCGGATACGCAGTATTTT
cdr3_aa: CASRAGSDTQYF
d_call: NA
cdr3_length: 12
clone_size: NA
j_call: TRBJ2-3
v_call: TRBV10-3

cdr3_nt: TGTGCCAGCAGTGAAATCGAAGGGGGATCCTTCTACGAGCAGTACTTC
cdr3_aa: CASSEIEGGSFYEQYF
d_call: NA
cdr3_length: 16
clone_size: few
j_call: TRBJ2-7
v_call: TRBV6-1

cdr3_nt: TGTGCCAGCAGTGTAGGAGTCTCTGGGGCCAACGTCCTGACTTTC
cdr3_aa: CASSVGVSGANVLTF
d_call: NA
cdr3_length: 15
clone_size: NA
j_call: TRBJ2-6
v_call: TRBV2

cdr3_nt: TGCGCCAGCAGCCAAGAGGGAGCGGGGTACGGGTACGAGCAGTACTTC
cdr3_aa: CASSQEGAGYGYEQYF
d_call: TRBD2
cdr3_length: 16
clone_size: NA
j_call: TRBJ2-7
v_call: TRBV4-3

cdr3_nt: TGCGCCAGCAGTGAGCAGGGGTCTGAAGCTTTCTTT
cdr3_aa: CASSEQGSEAFF
d_call: NA
cdr3_length: 12
clone_size: NA
j_call: TRBJ1-1
v_call: TRBV10-1

cdr3_nt: TGTGCCAGCAGTTTTGGCGAAGGGGTCTACGAGCAGTACTTC
cdr3_aa: CASSFGEGVYEQYF
d_call: NA
cdr3_length: 14
clone_size: NA
j_call: TRBJ2-7
v_call: TRBV28

cdr3_nt: TGTGCCAGCAGCTACGGATTGACTAGTTTGGGCTACGAGCAGTACTTC
cdr3_aa: CASSYGLTSLGYEQYF
d_call: NA
cdr3_length: 16
clone_size: NA
j_call: TRBJ2-7
v_call: TRBV5-4

cdr3_nt: TGTGCCAGCTCACTTTGGGGGCAGGGATGGGACGAGCAGTACTTC
cdr3_aa: CASSLWGQGWDEQYF
d_call: NA
cdr3_length: 15
clone_size: NA
j_call: TRBJ2-7
v_call: TRBV18

cdr3_nt: TGTGCCAGCAGTGCGTTAGGGGCTGGGGGCTACACCTTC
cdr3_aa: CASSALGAGGYTF
d_call: NA
cdr3_length: 13
clone_size: few
j_call: TRBJ1-2
v_call: TRBV2

cdr3_nt: TGTGCCAGCAGTTTAAGTAGCGGGAAAAATGAGCAGTTCTTC
cdr3_aa: CASSLSSGKNEQFF
d_call: TRBD2
cdr3_length: 14
clone_size: NA
j_call: TRBJ2-1
v_call: TRBV28

cdr3_nt: TGTGCCAGCGAGGGGGGGGCTTTCTTT
cdr3_aa: CASEGGAFF
d_call: NA
cdr3_length: 9
clone_size: NA
j_call: TRBJ1-1
v_call: TRBV6-6

cdr3_nt: TGTGCCAGCAGACAGGGCACCGGGGAGCTGTTTTTT
cdr3_aa: CASRQGTGELFF
d_call: NA
cdr3_length: 12
clone_size: NA
j_call: TRBJ2-2
v_call: TRBV6-1

cdr3_nt: TGTGCCAGCAGTTACGGGGGAAGTATTTTGAACACTGAAGCTTTCTTT
cdr3_aa: CASSYGGSILNTEAFF
d_call: NA
cdr3_length: 16
clone_size: NA
j_call: TRBJ1-1
v_call: TRBV6-5

cdr3_nt: TGTGCCAGCAGCTTAGAAAGTGAAAAACTGTTTTTT
cdr3_aa: CASSLESEKLFF
d_call: NA
cdr3_length: 12
clone_size: NA
j_call: TRBJ1-4
v_call: TRBV7-9

cdr3_nt: TGTGCCAGCAGTACCCCCACAGGGGACTCCTACGAGCAGTACTTC
cdr3_aa: CASSTPTGDSYEQYF
d_call: TRBD1
cdr3_length: 15
clone_size: NA
j_call: TRBJ2-7
v_call: TRBV6-5

cdr3_nt: TGTGCCAGCAGCGTGGGGACAGGGAACTTTGGAAACACCATATATTTT
cdr3_aa: CASSVGTGNFGNTIYF
d_call: TRBD1
cdr3_length: 16
clone_size: few
j_call: TRBJ1-3
v_call: TRBV9

cdr3_nt: TGTGCCAGCAGCCAATCGGCTAGCGGGGGGACTAGCACAGATACGCAGTATTTT
cdr3_aa: CASSQSASGGTSTDTQYF
d_call: TRBD2
cdr3_length: 18
clone_size: medium-sized
j_call: TRBJ2-3
v_call: TRBV4-2

cdr3_nt: TGTGCCAGCAGTGGTGACGGCGAGCAGTACTTC
cdr3_aa: CASSGDGEQYF
d_call: NA
cdr3_length: 11
clone_size: few
j_call: TRBJ2-7
v_call: TRBV2